This is a list of T cell receptor beta chains from one sample in a study of T cell responses to AZD1222 COVID-19 vaccine. Repertoires were generated with immunoSEQ multiplex PCR, while TCRdb's copy carries only in-frame clones and drops some. Of more than 100,000 clones listed, about nine tenths are singletons. The sequencing here drew on peripheral blood, taken on day 0 of AZD1222 vaccination. Receptors originate from an adult in good health. Each CDR3 is given with its conserved first and last residue. The order of the fields is clone size, D gene, J gene, V gene, CDR3 DNA, CDR3 protein. The D gene is left open where the match is weak. Clone sizes are given selectively: once, few, many, or a class where the clone is expanded.

>NA|NA|TRBJ1-6|TRBV19
TGTGCCAGTAGTATAGATAGGAACTCGGGTTCACCCCTCCACTTT
CASSIDRNSGSPLHF
>NA|NA|TRBJ1-2|TRBV15
TGTGCCACCAGCAGAGATAAGGGAAGCTATGGCTACACCTTC
CATSRDKGSYGYTF
>NA|TRBD1|TRBJ2-3|TRBV25-1
TGTGCCAGCAGTGATGTTCGGGACAGGCCAACGGGGGATACGCAGTATTTT
CASSDVRDRPTGDTQYF
>NA|NA|TRBJ2-2|TRBV5-1
TGCGCCAGCAGCCCCGGGGGTACCGACACCGGGGAGCTGTTTTTT
CASSPGGTDTGELFF
>NA|NA|TRBJ1-2|TRBV19
TGTGCCAGTAGTATTGGGACACCTTATGGCTACACCTTC
CASSIGTPYGYTF
>few|TRBD2|TRBJ2-1|TRBV6-1
TGTGCCAGCAGTGAGGGACTAGCGGTCCAGAGCTCCTACAATGAGCAGTTCTTC
CASSEGLAVQSSYNEQFF
>NA|TRBD1|TRBJ1-1|TRBV5-4
TGTGCCAGCAGCCGGGACAGGGGATTATTGTACACTGAAGCTTTCTTT
CASSRDRGLLYTEAFF
>NA|TRBD2|TRBJ2-7|TRBV10-1
TGCGCCAGCAGTGAGTCGCTAGCGGGGGACTACGAGCAGTACTTC
CASSESLAGDYEQYF
>NA|TRBD2|TRBJ2-3|TRBV5-4
TGTGCCAGCCGGGGGGGGGCAGGACGTAGCACAGATACGCAGTATTTT
CASRGGAGRSTDTQYF
>NA|NA|TRBJ1-1|TRBV7-9
TGTGCCAGCAGCTGGACAGCGCGTAGCACTGAAGCTTTCTTT
CASSWTARSTEAFF
>NA|TRBD1|TRBJ1-1|TRBV7-2
TGTGCCAGCAGCCCGGGACAGCTATTAGACACTGAAGCTTTCTTT
CASSPGQLLDTEAFF
>NA|TRBD1|TRBJ2-2|TRBV3-1/TRBV3-2
TGTGCCAGCAGCCAACAGGGGGCCGTCGGGGAGCTGTTTTTT
CASSQQGAVGELFF
>NA|TRBD1|TRBJ2-1|TRBV28
TGTGCCAGCCCTCCCACCAGCTGGGACAGGGGGCTGAATGAGCAGTTCTTC
CASPPTSWDRGLNEQFF
>NA|NA|TRBJ2-7|TRBV7-9
TGTGCCAGCAGCCCCGTCAGCTCCTACGAGCAGTACTTC
CASSPVSSYEQYF
>NA|NA|TRBJ1-1|TRBV7-3
TGTGCCAGCAAAGCCGATAGCAACACTGAAGCTTTCTTT
CASKADSNTEAFF
>NA|NA|TRBJ2-5|TRBV5-1
TGCGCCAGCAGCCCCGGGGCTAGTGGAGAGACCCAGTACTTC
CASSPGASGETQYF
>NA|NA|TRBJ1-1|TRBV3-1/TRBV3-2
TGTGCCAGCAGCCCAGGCATAAAAGGGCGTGCTTTCTTT
CASSPGIKGRAFF
>NA|TRBD1|TRBJ1-2|TRBV3-1/TRBV3-2
TGTGCCAGCAGCCAAGGACCGGGACAGGGGAACTATGGCTACACCTTC
CASSQGPGQGNYGYTF
>NA|NA|TRBJ2-2|TRBV7-6
TGTGCCAGCAGCTTAGCCCCACGGACAGGAACAGGAGGGGGGGAGCTGTTTTTT
CASSLAPRTGTGGGELFF
>NA|NA|TRBJ1-1|TRBV7-2
TGTGCCAGCAGCTCGATAACCGGGACCAAGAACACTGAAGCTTTCTTT
CASSSITGTKNTEAFF
>NA|TRBD2|TRBJ2-7|TRBV18
TGTGCCAGCTCACCAGCTAGCGGGAGTATCTCCTACGAGCAGTACTTC
CASSPASGSISYEQYF
>NA|NA|TRBJ2-3|TRBV7-8
TGTGCCAGCAGCCTTGGGGAATTAGGGACTAGCACAGATACGCAGTATTTT
CASSLGELGTSTDTQYF
>NA|TRBD2|TRBJ2-3|TRBV11-2
TGTGCCAGCAGCCCGTGGGAGGGGCGCACAGATACGCAGTATTTT
CASSPWEGRTDTQYF
>NA|NA|TRBJ2-7|TRBV6-5
TGTGCCAGCAGCCGGGCACCCAGGTACGAGCAGTACTTC
CASSRAPRYEQYF
>NA|NA|TRBJ1-2|TRBV30
TGTGCCTGGAGTGTCCAGGACTTCAACTATGGCTACACCTTC
CAWSVQDFNYGYTF
>NA|NA|TRBJ1-2|TRBV4-1
TGCGCCAGCAGCCATAAGGGTGCAGCTCGTAACTATGGCTACACCTTC
CASSHKGAARNYGYTF
>NA|TRBD1|TRBJ1-2|TRBV7-2
TGTGCCAGCAGCTTAGGGGGACAGGGGCCGCTCTATGGCTACACCTTC
CASSLGGQGPLYGYTF
>NA|TRBD2|TRBJ2-2|TRBV28
TGTGCCAGCAGTGGGACTAGCGGGGGAAGAACCCTGGGCGGGGAGCTGTTTTTT
CASSGTSGGRTLGGELFF
>once|TRBD2|TRBJ2-3|TRBV3-1/TRBV3-2
TGTGCCAGCAGCCCGTCGTCTCAAGCGGGGGGGCGGTTCGGGCAGTATTTT
CASSPSSQAGGRFGQYF
>NA|NA|TRBJ2-3|TRBV5-1
TGCGCCAGCAGCCTACAGGAGCTAACAGATACGCAGTATTTT
CASSLQELTDTQYF
>NA|NA|TRBJ1-1|TRBV6-5
TGTGCCAGCAGCACAGGGCTGCTGGCTTTCTTT
CASSTGLLAFF